What follows is one T cell receptor beta chain and its context. Antigen unknown. Method: immunoSEQ multiplex PCR; TCRdb's copy keeps in-frame clones and lacks some. The sample contains 20,000 to 30,000 clones, 65% to 75% of which appear only once. The data originate from a study of cytotoxic CD8 clonotypes in ibrutinib-treated CLL. Study-wide findings and caveats: Researchers report that baseline clonality outpaced age-matched healthy donors and tracked circulating CD8+ T-cell counts. Treatment saw public clonotypes, which were uncommon, either contract or stay stable.

Frozen PBMC stocks contributed around 1.9 micrograms of genomic DNA to the TCR beta libraries. V trimming: 4 bases; J trimming: 5 bases; junction bases outside the gene matches: 4. The CDR3 extends over 15 amino acids. Germline CDR1 reads SSHAT; CDR2 reads FNYEAQ (reference sequence). The source of this sequence is a human donor with chronic lymphocytic leukemia. The chain carries TRBV7-7 and TRBJ2-1; 11 bases agree with TRBD2. The sample here was PBMCs, taken after 24 months of ibrutinib treatment. The CDR3 sequence is CASSYGTSGNNEQFF. The CDR3 nucleotides are TGTGCCAGCAGCTACGGGACTAGCGGTAACAATGAGCAGTTCTTC.